This TCR beta chain was obtained from a study of regulatory T cells. Overall study results and limits: Restriction of the Treg repertoire varied, most prominent in the two most severe patients. Compared with autologous conventional CD4+ cells and control regulatory cells, CD3G-deficient regulatory T cells showed reduced diversity. Unique productive TRB reads were about tenfold lower in patient Treg samples than controls.

As regards this clone: Its antigen is as yet unknown.

The PCR used 52 TRBV and 13 TRBJ primers. Method: immunoSEQ multiplex PCR; TCRdb's copy keeps in-frame clones and lacks some. Of some 1,100 clones listed, approximately 87% are singletons. Autoimmunity was present in every CD3G-deficient patient, worse in two. CD4+ T cells were divided by sorting: CD25-high CD127-low Tregs, CD25-low CD127-high conventional cells. This sequence was found in a person younger than 45 with CD3G deficiency. Sequenced input: CD4+ Tregs sorted from blood.

CDR3 sequence (DNA): TGTGCCAGCAGTTCCCCGGGGGGGAACACTGAAGCTTTCTTT. Protein: CASSSPGGNTEAFF. The chain is built from TRBV28 and TRBJ1-1, with D possibly being TRBD1 (5 bases). There are 14 residues in the CDR3. Between the trimmed V and J ends, which lost 4 bases and 1 base, there was a span of 10 bases. Germline V gene lookup returns CDR1 MDHEN and CDR2 SYDVKM.